This T cell receptor beta chain was sequenced for a study of beta chain features in type 1 diabetes. General observations from the study: Within each of all four CD4+ subsets, Type 1 diabetes patients had TCRB CDR3s that were moderately but significantly shorter. In patients and controls equally, PCR might favor templates that are shorter. The influence of HLA type on TCRB rearrangement stayed undetermined.

The CDR3 is 14 residues long. Germline CDR1 and CDR2: SQVTM and ANQGSEA. V was shortened by 7 bases and J by 0 bases, with 15 bases between the two germline ends. Every isolated RNA sample was fully reverse transcribed, so sequencing captured expressed TCRB transcripts. The repertoire was sequenced with immunoSEQ multiplex PCR; TCRdb's copy has only in-frame clones and lacks some. This sample has around 160,000 clones, with 63% found just once. On this clone: The target antigen is unknown.

Sequences were obtained from naive CD4+ T cells from blood. This sequence originates from a man aged 25 to 45 with type 1 diabetes. This chain connects TRBV29-1 to TRBJ1-1; weak D call: TRBD1 (6 bases). CDR3 sequence reads: CSDLSRGMNTEAFF. DNA of the CDR3: TGCAGCGACCTCAGCAGGGGAATGAACACTGAAGCTTTCTTT. Supplemented by reference TRBV29-1 and TRBJ1-1, the full variable domain reads SAVISQKPSRDICQRGTSLTIQCQVDSQVTMMFWYRQQPGQSLTLIATANQGSEATYESGFVIDKFPISRPNLTFSTLTVSNMSPEDSSIYLCSDLSRGMNTEAFFGQGTRLTVV.